These 8 T cell receptor beta chains were sequenced from one sample in a study of cytomegalovirus exposure and HLA in healthy donors. PCR was performed using 60 Vbeta and 13 Jbeta primers. The repertoire was sequenced with immunoSEQ multiplex PCR; TCRdb's copy has only in-frame clones and lacks some. The table shows just under 95,000 clones, with approximately 81% occurring only once. Sequencing was carried out using PBMCs. The origin of the receptors is a girl aged 2 to 10 in good health and CMV-seropositive.

The chain employs TRBV5-1 and TRBJ2-2, with 11 bases matching TRBD1. The junction had 6 bases not matched to a gene; V was cut back by 3 bases and J by 8 bases. From germline, CDR1 is SGHRS and CDR2 YFSETQ. CDR3 length equals 15 residues. CDR3 loop: CASSSGQGVAGELFF. CDR3 in DNA: TGCGCCAGCAGCTCGGGACAGGGGGTTGCTGGGGAGCTGTTTTTT.

This chain uses TRBV19 with TRBJ1-5; unclear D gene. Germline V gives CDR1 LNHDA, CDR2 SQIVND (reference sequence). The ends were cut back, 7 bases at V and 3 bases at J, with 7 bases in the middle. This CDR3 is 12 amino acids long. For the CDR3, the DNA is TGTGCCAGTATTGGACTCAATCAGCCCCAGCATTTT. This sequence encodes CASIGLNQPQHF.

The chain joins TRBV10-1 to TRBJ1-1; D is unresolved. Trimming removed 4 bases from V and 1 base from J, with 7 bases in between. The CDR3 length is 13 residues. Germline values: CDR1 WNHNN, CDR2 SYGVQD (reference sequence). DNA for the CDR3: TGCGCCAGCAGTGCACTAAGGAACACTGAAGCTTTCTTT. This translates into CASSALRNTEAFF.

This sequence joins TRBV2 and TRBJ1-1; D is possibly TRBD1 (6 bases). CDR3 length: 14 residues. Trimming stripped 3 bases from V and 7 bases from J, with 15 bases between. The germline CDR1 and CDR2 sequences are SNHLY and FYNNEI. In nucleotides, the CDR3 is TGTGCCAGCAGTGACTCGAGACAGGCGATTGAAGCTTTCTTT. Protein sequence: CASSDSRQAIEAFF.

This chain links TRBV18 with TRBJ2-1; D is perhaps TRBD2 (5 bases). The CDR3 loop spans 12 amino acids. Deletions cut 3 bases from V and 6 bases from J, with 6 bases between. Germline lookup yields CDR1 KGHSH and CDR2 LQKENI. The CDR3 bases are TGTGCCAGCTCACCGGAGGTCAATGAGCAGTTCTTC. Translating it yields CASSPEVNEQFF.

The rearrangement joins TRBV28 to TRBJ1-2; the D is unclear. The germline V gene has CDR1 MDHEN and CDR2 SYDVKM. Trimming removed 5 bases at V and 5 bases at J, with 9 bases between. The CDR3 has 12 amino acids. The CDR3 region is CASSPTGYGYTF. CDR3 sequence (DNA): TGTGCCAGCAGTCCGACCGGGTATGGCTACACCTTC.

This sequence joins TRBV25-1 and TRBJ1-4, with unresolved D. In germline, CDR1 is MGHDK, CDR2 SYGVNS. This CDR3 spans 16 amino acids. Trimming took off 1 base at V and 5 bases at J, with 14 bases between the two ends. CDR3 in amino acids: CASSESIGSGNEKLFF. The CDR3 DNA sequence: TGTGCCAGCAGTGAATCGATAGGCTCCGGGAATGAAAAACTGTTTTTT.

The rearrangement uses TRBV4-2 and TRBJ1-2; 7 bases map to TRBD1. Losses at the gene ends were 4 bases for V and 0 bases for J; bases not matched to a gene: 8. Germline lookup yields CDR1 LGHNA and CDR2 YNFKEQ. This CDR3 has 16 amino acids. CDR3 sequence (DNA): TGTGCCAGCAGCCGCGCACAGGGGTCGGCTAACTATGGCTACACCTTC. It translates to CASSRAQGSANYGYTF.